This TCR beta chain was captured in a study of T cells after yellow fever vaccination. At the level of the study: Fractions of limited cellularity were prepared by means of SMART-Seq v4 Ultra Low Input.

Whole-study results and caveats: Boosting was followed by the reappearance of most primary-vaccination clones (around 96% CD4, about 88% CD8). Some clonotypes, a small share, were shared between CD4 and CD8 compartments.

A universal primer site and UMIs were added as TCR cDNA was made by 5'RACE template switching. TCRdb re-derived calls from the 5' RACE reads in MiXCR, one entry per CDR3 protein. Of approximately 450,000 distinct CDR3 sequences listed, 18% are singletons. CDR3 length: 15 residues. Germline V lookup: CDR1 PRHDT, CDR2 FYEKMQ (reference sequence). Trimming took 5 bases from V and 7 from J, leaving 17 bases between them. On this clonotype itself: Antigen: not known.

Sequences were derived from PBMCs, sampled before the yellow fever booster vaccination. The V gene is TRBV13, the J gene TRBJ2-2; D may be TRBD2 (5 bases). This clonotype was sampled from a man younger than 35 who received the YFV17D yellow fever vaccine. CDR3 residues: CASSLREGLVGELFF. CDR3 nucleotides: TGTGCCAGCAGCCTCCGAGAGGGTCTGGTCGGGGAGCTGTTTTTT.